These 28 T cell receptor beta chains were all obtained from the same sample, sequenced in a study of blood T cell repertoires in COVID-19. Method: immunoSEQ multiplex PCR; TCRdb's copy keeps in-frame clones and lacks some. The sample lists 450,000 to 600,000 clones; 87% were seen once. Sequenced sample: PBMCs or T cells enriched from blood (not recorded which). All receptors come from a young woman who had recovered from COVID-19.

The chain couples TRBV7-2 to TRBJ1-3, with TRBD1 as a possible D gene (6 bases). Germline-derived CDR1 and CDR2 are SGHTA and FQGNSA. The CDR3 consists of 17 residues. Trimming took 1 base from V and 0 from J, leaving 13 bases between them. CDR3 region: CASSLGGHLSSGNTIYF. In DNA, the CDR3 is TGTGCCAGCAGCTTAGGGGGACACCTGAGCTCTGGAAACACCATATATTTT.

J is TRBJ1-2 and V is TRBV6-5; unclear D gene. CDR1 and CDR2 from the germline V gene are MNHEY and SVGAGI. The CDR3 has 14 residues. Between the trimmed V and J ends, which lost 6 bases and 6 bases, there was a span of 17 bases. The CDR3 protein is CASSYLGLANGYTF. CDR3 coding DNA: TGTGCCAGCAGCTACCTAGGGCTAGCGAATGGCTACACCTTC.

This CDR3 is CATHSSHAKNIQYF. The CDR3 nucleotides read TGTGCCACGCACAGCTCTCACGCCAAAAACATTCAGTACTTC. The chain joins TRBV19 to TRBJ2-4; no reliable D call. The CDR3 length is 14 residues. V lost 10 bases to trimming and J lost 1 base, with 14 bases between them. Germline CDR1 is LNHDA and CDR2 is SQIVND (reference sequence).

The sample holds a few counts of this clone. This chain links TRBV5-6 with TRBJ1-1; the D gene is possibly TRBD1 (5 bases). CDR1 is SGHDT, CDR2 YYEEEE, per germline. Trimming removed 4 bases at V and 0 bases at J, with 13 bases between. The CDR3 consists of 15 residues. The CDR3 loop reads CASSPAGGMNTEAFF. In DNA form, the CDR3 reads TGTGCCAGCAGCCCTGCGGGGGGTATGAACACTGAAGCTTTCTTT.

The genes are TRBV2 and TRBJ1-5; a possible D gene is TRBD1 (6 bases). Germline-derived CDR1 and CDR2 are SNHLY and FYNNEI. The ends were cut back, 8 bases at V and 1 base at J, with 9 bases in the middle. This CDR3 has 13 amino acids. CDR3: CASVGTSNQPQHF. As DNA, the CDR3 is TGTGCCAGCGTTGGGACAAGCAATCAGCCCCAGCATTTT.

The chain carries TRBV12-5 and TRBJ1-2, with D uncertain. This CDR3 spans 13 amino acids. V was clipped by 5 bases and J by 1 base, with 8 bases between them. CDR1 and CDR2 (germline): LGHNT, FRNRAP. For the CDR3, the DNA is TGTGCTAGTGGTCCGACTGTTAACTATGGCTACACCTTC. This sequence encodes CASGPTVNYGYTF.

A remark on this clone: Other DNA sequences within the sample encode an identical CDR3. The V call is TRBV6-5, the J call TRBJ2-5; no definite D call. Trimming shortened V by 8 bases and J by 2 bases, and 6 bases separated the two germline ends. Germline CDR1 and CDR2: MNHEY and SVGAGI. This CDR3 spans 11 amino acids. The CDR3 loop reads CASSRQETQYF. The CDR3 DNA reads as TGTGCCAGCTCACGGCAAGAGACCCAGTACTTC.

The CDR3 sequence: CASSESRQGVAKNIQYF. The CDR3 DNA follows: TGTGCCAGCAGTGAATCGAGACAGGGAGTTGCCAAAAACATTCAGTACTTC. This rearrangement joins TRBV25-1 to TRBJ2-4; TRBD1 aligns across 7 bases. After removal of 1 base from V and 1 base from J, the junction contained 7 bases not matched to a gene. The CDR3 runs to 17 residues. Per germline, CDR1 MGHDK and CDR2 SYGVNS.

As to this clone: At the DNA level, this CDR3 is encoded by other sequences in the same sample as well. This chain joins TRBV4-1 and TRBJ2-5; possibly TRBD2 for D (6 bases). V dropped 0 bases and J dropped 4 bases, with 12 bases sitting between them. Germline V gene lookup returns CDR1 MGHRA and CDR2 YSYEKL. The CDR3 runs 15 residues. This CDR3 is CASSQDGGGGETQYF. The CDR3 nucleotides read TGCGCCAGCAGCCAAGACGGGGGAGGTGGAGAGACCCAGTACTTC.

CDR3 protein: CSVEWGTSSYNEQFF. The CDR3, as DNA: TGCAGCGTTGAATGGGGGACAAGCTCCTACAATGAGCAGTTCTTC. This chain links TRBV29-1 with TRBJ2-1, with D possibly TRBD1 on 6 matching bases. This CDR3 contains 15 residues. Per germline, CDR1 SQVTM and CDR2 ANQGSEA. V was trimmed by 2 bases and J by 0 bases, leaving 11 bases between them.

This clone was observed a handful of times. The V gene is TRBV4-1, the J gene TRBJ1-6; 8 bases map to TRBD1. The germline CDR1 and CDR2 sequences are MGHRA and YSYEKL. The CDR3 covers 16 residues. Trimming took 3 bases from V and 4 from J; bases not matched to a gene: 5. In DNA, the CDR3 is TGCGCCAGCAGCCACCTGACAGGGGAGTATAATTCACCCCTCCACTTT. Translated, it gives CASSHLTGEYNSPLHF.

This rearrangement joins TRBV5-1 to TRBJ2-3, with 9 bases identical to TRBD2. This CDR3 is 15 amino acids long. With V trimmed by 2 bases and J by 9 bases, 10 bases remained unmatched. Germline values: CDR1 SGHRS, CDR2 YFSETQ. DNA of the CDR3: TGCGCCAGCAGCTTCGGCGGGGGGGCGGTTGGCACGCAGTATTTT. As protein: CASSFGGGAVGTQYF.

Only a few counts were recorded for this clone. V and J are TRBV4-1 and TRBJ2-3, with D maybe TRBD1 (5 bases). The CDR3 has 16 residues. V was clipped by 2 bases and J by 3 bases, with 15 bases between them. Germline values: CDR1 MGHRA, CDR2 YSYEKL. The CDR3 DNA sequence: TGCGCCAGCAGCCAATTAAAACAGGCTGGGACAGATACGCAGTATTTT. Translated, it gives CASSQLKQAGTDTQYF.

In the case of this clone: The same CDR3 also results from other DNA sequences found in this sample. This rearrangement joins TRBV18 to TRBJ1-1; the D gene is possibly TRBD1 (6 bases). Trimming stripped 6 bases from V and 4 bases from J, with 12 bases between. CDR3 size: 13 residues. In germline, CDR1 is KGHSH, CDR2 LQKENI. CDR3: CASSPQGGTEAFF. For the CDR3, the DNA is TGTGCCAGCTCCCCGCAAGGGGGCACTGAAGCTTTCTTT.

The gene calls are TRBV5-1 and TRBJ1-1, with D uncertain. Germline CDR1 SGHRS, CDR2 YFSETQ. V lost 1 base and J lost 1, with 11 bases in between. The CDR3 spans 15 residues. The CDR3 sequence: CASSLPSLGNTEAFF. In nucleotides, the CDR3 is TGCGCCAGCAGCTTGCCTTCGCTCGGGAACACTGAAGCTTTCTTT.

The V and J genes are TRBV25-1 and TRBJ2-1; D possibly corresponds to TRBD2 (6 bases). Trimming pared 6 bases from V and 2 bases from J, leaving 17 bases between. Per the germline V gene, CDR1 is MGHDK and CDR2 is SYGVNS. The CDR3 covers 16 residues. CDR3 in DNA: TGTGCCAGCAGGGAAGGTGGGAGGCCCCCCTACAATGAGCAGTTCTTC. This codes for CASREGGRPPYNEQFF.

This clone appeared once. The chain recombines TRBV5-4 with TRBJ2-1, with 9 bases that match TRBD2. CDR1 is SGHNT, CDR2 YYREEE, per germline (reference sequence). V shed 0 bases and J 7 bases; nucleotides not matched to a gene: 5. The CDR3 runs to 15 residues. The CDR3 loop reads CASSLVAGGLNEQFF. The CDR3 DNA reads as TGTGCCAGCAGCTTGGTGGCGGGGGGGCTTAATGAGCAGTTCTTC.

The V gene is TRBV6-5, the J gene TRBJ2-2, with TRBD2 identical over 8 bases. Germline V CDR1 and CDR2: MNHEY, SVGAGI. The V segment lost 6 bases and the J segment 2 bases; nucleotides outside the gene matches: 5. The CDR3 totals 15 residues. The CDR3 is CASSLAGTNTGELFF. CDR3 bases: TGTGCCAGCAGCTTAGCGGGGACTAACACCGGGGAGCTGTTTTTT.

This sequence joins TRBV2 and TRBJ2-2, with a possible D match to TRBD2 (6 bases). The CDR3 covers 15 residues. Trimming cost V 6 bases and J 5 bases, with 16 bases left between them. Germline CDR1 is SNHLY and CDR2 is FYNNEI. The CDR3 here is CASSDTLATTGELFF. In nucleotides, the CDR3 is TGTGCCAGCAGCGACACTCTAGCGACGACCGGGGAGCTGTTTTTT.

The chain joins TRBV5-1 to TRBJ1-4; a weak D match, TRBD1 (6 bases). Germline CDR1 and CDR2: SGHRS and YFSETQ. CDR3 size: 15 residues. V was trimmed by 4 bases and J by 4 bases, leaving 14 bases between them. The CDR3 is CASSLRQDLNEKLFF. The CDR3 bases are TGCGCCAGCAGCCTTAGACAGGACCTTAATGAAAAACTGTTTTTT.

This chain connects TRBV21-1 to TRBJ2-2; TRBD1, as called in the table, went unchecked against the DNA. TRBV21-1 is a pseudogene. CDR3 length: 14 amino acids. CDR3 residues: CASRQEKNTGELFF. The CDR3 DNA is TGTGCCAGTCGACAGGAGAAGAACACCGGGGAGCTGTTTTTT.

V gene TRBV7-2 combines with J gene TRBJ1-2; D unclear. The CDR3 runs 15 residues. Germline V gene data show CDR1 as SGHTA and CDR2 as FQGNSA. With 1 base removed from V and 4 bases from J, the gap between germline ends came to 13 bases. The CDR3 sequence: CASSLVSSVSYGYTF. CDR3 in DNA: TGTGCCAGCAGCTTAGTATCGTCAGTAAGCTATGGCTACACCTTC.

This chain uses TRBV7-6 with TRBJ1-4; maybe TRBD1 (5 bases). This CDR3 region has 16 residues. CDR1 and CDR2 from the germline V gene are SGHVS and FNYEAQ. Between the trimmed V and J ends, which lost 1 base and 6 bases, there was a span of 15 bases. In nucleotides, the CDR3 is TGTGCCAGCAGCTTAGGGCCCCGGGGGAGGGATGAAAAACTGTTTTTT. This sequence encodes CASSLGPRGRDEKLFF.

The V gene is TRBV25-1, the J gene TRBJ2-1; 9 positions agree with TRBD2. CDR3 length: 18 residues. V trimming: 1 base; J trimming: 9 bases; junction bases outside the gene matches: 16. The V gene's germline CDR1 is MGHDK and CDR2 SYGVNS. This CDR3 reads CASSEFPPKAGGPGEQFF. CDR3 DNA: TGTGCCAGCAGTGAATTTCCCCCCAAGGCGGGGGGGCCGGGTGAGCAGTTCTTC.

About this clone itself: Other DNA sequences in this sample translate to the same CDR3. The chain is built from TRBV30 and TRBJ1-1; 7 nucleotides agree with TRBD1. The CDR3 has 11 residues. CDR1 and CDR2 from the germline V gene are GTSNPN and SVGIG (reference sequence). V dropped 3 bases and J dropped 7; count of bases not matched to a gene: 2. DNA for the CDR3: TGTGCCTGGAGCGGGACAGTTGAAGCTTTCTTT. Translation gives CAWSGTVEAFF.

Comment on this clone: An end of the junction does not agree with germline; a read error may underlie this. V usage is TRBV6-5 and J usage is TRBJ2-7, with 11 positions matching TRBD2. This CDR3 region has 16 residues. Germline-derived CDR1 and CDR2 are MNHEY and SVGAGI. Written as DNA, the CDR3 is TGTGCCAGCAGTTACACTAGCGGGGGCCATTCCTCCGAGCAGTACTTC. The encoded protein is CASSYTSGGHSSEQYF.

V and J are TRBV30 and TRBJ1-2, with D hard to call. This CDR3 has 19 amino acids. Trimming pared 4 bases from V and 5 bases from J, leaving 32 bases between. CDR1 is GTSNPN, CDR2 SVGIG, per germline (reference sequence). DNA of the CDR3: TGTGCCTGGATCAGCTACTCAGGACGGTGGGAGGAGGCCTCATATGGCTACACCTTC. Residues: CAWISYSGRWEEASYGYTF.

The rearrangement uses TRBV7-6 and TRBJ2-2, with TRBD1 as a possible D gene (5 bases). V lost 1 base to trimming and J lost 5 bases, with 11 bases between them. CDR1 is SGHVS, CDR2 FNYEAQ, per germline. The CDR3 extends over 15 amino acids. The chain's CDR3 is CASSLGQGWTGELFF. The CDR3 DNA reads as TGTGCCAGCAGCTTAGGGCAGGGTTGGACCGGGGAGCTGTTTTTT.